This T cell receptor beta chain is drawn from a study of Graves' ophthalmopathy and Graves' hyperthyroidism. Study in general: Upon initial diagnosis and before any treatment, peripheral blood was collected. Study-wide results and caveats: Blood also carried most expanded thyroid clonotypes exceeding 0.001 frequency.

Other autoimmune diseases, uncontrolled infections, pregnancy or lactation ruled patients out of participation. The PBMCs had their origin in around 9.1 ml of fresh peripheral blood. For this clonotype: Antigen: not known.

CDR3 size: 15 residues. The ends lost 5 bases at V and 4 bases at J; junction bases unmatched: 9. For repertoire sequencing, the TCR beta CDR3 regions were amplified from RNA transcripts. Second-round multiplex PCR came after a first-round RT-PCR that employed HTBI primers. Each CDR3 protein gets one entry after TCRdb re-called the multiplex PCR reads with MiXCR. This sample has roughly 170,000 distinct CDR3 sequences, with under 45% found just once. The gene calls are TRBV12-3 or TRBV12-4 and TRBJ1-1; TRBD1 matches 8 bases. The origin of this receptor is a man between 25 and 39 years old with Graves' ophthalmopathy. Input material: peripheral blood. The CDR3 bases are TGTGCCAGCAGTCCGCTGACAGGGGTGGGCACTGAAGCTTTCTTT. It encodes CASSPLTGVGTEAFF.